This T cell receptor (beta chain) was recorded in a study of shared T cell receptors in the human thymus. V lost 5 bases, J lost 0 bases, and 14 bases lay in between. CDR3 length: 16 residues. CDR1 and CDR2 (germline): MNHEY, SMNVEV (reference sequence). Using immunoSEQ multiplex PCR, the repertoire was profiled, and TCRdb retains in-frame clones only, with some absent. This table has hundreds of thousands of clones, more than 75% appearing once. These records were also assigned to another study, of human thymus T cells. That work contributes: Thymic and blood repertoires appeared to carry a bias in their V and J gene usage.

The receptor comes from a boy in the first two years of life with a congenital heart defect. The chain couples TRBV27 to TRBJ2-1, with D tentatively TRBD2 (6 bases). Source material: thymocytes. CDR3 region: CASSPVAARSYNEQFF. The CDR3 DNA is TGTGCCAGCAGTCCCGTAGCGGCCCGCTCCTACAATGAGCAGTTCTTC.